Below are 8 T cell receptor beta chains sequenced from a single sample in a study of vaccination effects on CD4 cells after COVID-19. These TCRs' antigens remain unknown. Sequencing used immunoSEQ multiplex PCR; TCRdb keeps in-frame clones, though not all of them. The sample includes approximately 40,000 clones, approximately 73% of them seen just once. Expansion with viral peptide pools was applied to antigen-specific CD4+ T cells by the ViraFEST assay prior to sequencing. Subsequent to a culture period of roughly 11 days, CD4+ T cells were isolated. This individual tested PCR-positive for SARS-CoV-2 infection between March and December 2020. Sample: CD4+ T cells from PBMCs cultured with a peptide pool, taken before COVID-19 vaccination. The receptor source for this set is a human donor who had a prior SARS-CoV-2 infection.

This clone appeared a few times. This chain uses TRBV5-1 with TRBJ2-2; TRBD1 or TRBD2 may be the D gene (5 bases each). Trimming removed 0 bases at V and 1 base at J, with 10 bases between. The CDR3 runs 16 residues. Germline values: CDR1 SGHRS, CDR2 YFSETQ. CDR3 region: CASSLDGTQNTGELFF. The CDR3 DNA is TGCGCCAGCAGCTTGGATGGGACCCAGAACACCGGGGAGCTGTTTTTT. Based on the CDR3 plus reference TRBV5-1 and TRBJ2-2, the full variable domain is KAGVTQTPRYLIKTRGQQVTLSCSPISGHRSVSWYQQTPGQGLQFLFEYFSETQRNKGNFPGRFSGRQFSNSRSEMNVSTLELGDSALYLCASSLDGTQNTGELFFGEGSRLTVL.

The chain uses TRBV7-2 and TRBJ2-5, with 8 positions matching TRBD1. The junction had 1 base not matched to a gene; V was cut back by 4 bases and J by 0 bases. CDR1 is SGHTA and CDR2 is FQGNSA in the germline V gene. The CDR3 consists of 14 residues. The CDR3 sequence: CASSWDRYQETQYF. The CDR3 bases are TGTGCCAGCAGCTGGGACAGGTACCAAGAGACCCAGTACTTC.

This clone was counted between two and nine times. The chain carries TRBV9 and TRBJ2-2; D gene unclear. V gave up 3 bases and J gave up 5 bases, with 17 bases separating them. The V gene's germline CDR1 is SGDLS and CDR2 YYNGEE. CDR3 length: 16 amino acids. The CDR3 region is CASSDSSDTGTGELFF. The DNA of the CDR3 is TGTGCCAGCAGCGATAGCTCGGATACGGGTACCGGGGAGCTGTTTTTT.

This clone was seen a few times. The rearrangement uses TRBV7-9 and TRBJ2-1; 9 nucleotides align to TRBD2. Germline V gene data show CDR1 as SEHNR and CDR2 as FQNEAQ (reference sequence). This CDR3 spans 15 amino acids. The J segment lost 5 bases and the V segment lost 7 bases, leaving 9 bases of the junction unmatched. This CDR3 reads CASKILLAGDNEQFF. CDR3 sequence (DNA): TGTGCCAGCAAGATCCTTTTAGCGGGGGACAATGAGCAGTTCTTC.

The V gene is TRBV11-2, the J gene TRBJ2-5; 11 positions match TRBD2. There are 18 residues in the CDR3. Germline CDR1 reads SGHAT; CDR2 reads FQNNGV. Losses at the gene ends were 5 bases for V and 4 bases for J; bases not matched to a gene: 15. CDR3: CASSPNLEIAGGGETQYF. For the CDR3, the DNA is TGTGCCAGCAGCCCCAACCTCGAAATAGCGGGGGGGGGAGAGACCCAGTACTTC.

The J gene is TRBJ1-4, the V gene TRBV29-1; tentative D call: TRBD1 (6 bases). Between the trimmed V and J ends, which lost 7 bases and 4 bases, there was a span of 19 bases. Germline V lookup: CDR1 SQVTM, CDR2 ANQGSEA. This CDR3 is 15 amino acids long. This CDR3 is CSGGSLQGGNEKLFF. As DNA, the CDR3 is TGCAGCGGCGGATCCCTACAGGGAGGTAATGAAAAACTGTTTTTT.

This chain joins TRBV7-8 and TRBJ2-7; 7 bases are a match to TRBD1. Germline V gives CDR1 SGHVS, CDR2 FQNEAQ. The CDR3 covers 14 residues. The V and J ends lost 1 base and 6 bases, in that order; junction bases with no gene match: 6. CDR3 nucleotide sequence: TGTGCCAGCAGCTTAGACAGGGGAGCCGGCGAGCAGTACTTC. Translating gives CASSLDRGAGEQYF.

The chain uses TRBV5-6 and TRBJ1-5, with D perhaps matching TRBD1 (5 bases). Germline CDR1 and CDR2: SGHDT and YYEEEE. The CDR3 loop spans 11 amino acids. Trimming removed 1 base from V and 15 bases from J, with 11 bases in between. CDR3 in amino acids: CASSLPGLRHF. Here the CDR3 DNA reads TGTGCCAGCAGCTTGCCAGGGCTCCGGCATTTT. The full variable domain, in which reference TRBV5-6 and TRBJ1-5 provide the parts outside the CDR3, is DAGVTQSPTHLIKTRGQQVTLRCSPKSGHDTVSWYQQALGQGPQFIFQYYEEEERQRGNFPDRFSGHQFPNYSSELNVNALLLGDSALYLCASSLPGLRHFGDGTRLSIL.